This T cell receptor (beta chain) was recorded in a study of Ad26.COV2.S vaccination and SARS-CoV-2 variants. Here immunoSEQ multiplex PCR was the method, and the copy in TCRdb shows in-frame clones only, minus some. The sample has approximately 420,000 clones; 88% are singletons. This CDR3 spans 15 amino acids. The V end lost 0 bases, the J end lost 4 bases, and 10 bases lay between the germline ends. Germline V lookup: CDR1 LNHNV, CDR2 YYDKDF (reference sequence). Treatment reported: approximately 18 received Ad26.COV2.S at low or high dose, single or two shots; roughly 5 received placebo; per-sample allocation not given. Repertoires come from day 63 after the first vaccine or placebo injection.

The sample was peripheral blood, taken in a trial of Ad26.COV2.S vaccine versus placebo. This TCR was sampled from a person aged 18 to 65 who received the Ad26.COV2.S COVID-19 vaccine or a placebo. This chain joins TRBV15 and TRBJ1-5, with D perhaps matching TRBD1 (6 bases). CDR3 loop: CATSRDRTVNQPQHF. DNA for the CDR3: TGTGCCACCAGCAGAGATAGGACAGTTAATCAGCCCCAGCATTTT.